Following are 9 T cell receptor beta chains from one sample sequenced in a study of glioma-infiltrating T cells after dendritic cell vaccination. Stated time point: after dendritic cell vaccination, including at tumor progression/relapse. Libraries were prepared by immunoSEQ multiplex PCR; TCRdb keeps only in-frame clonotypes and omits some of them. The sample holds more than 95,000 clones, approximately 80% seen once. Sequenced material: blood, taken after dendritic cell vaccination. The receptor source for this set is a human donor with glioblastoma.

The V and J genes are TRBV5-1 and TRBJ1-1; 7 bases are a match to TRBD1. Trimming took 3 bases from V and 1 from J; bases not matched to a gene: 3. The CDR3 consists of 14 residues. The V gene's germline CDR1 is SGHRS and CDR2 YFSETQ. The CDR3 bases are TGCGCCAGCAGCTCTCAGGGGGGGAACACTGAAGCTTTCTTT. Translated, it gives CASSSQGGNTEAFF.

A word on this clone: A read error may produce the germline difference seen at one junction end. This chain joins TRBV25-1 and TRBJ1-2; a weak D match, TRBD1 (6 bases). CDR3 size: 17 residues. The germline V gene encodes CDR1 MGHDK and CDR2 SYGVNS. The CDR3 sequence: CASSAMGGPINMATPVF. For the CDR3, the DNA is TGTGCCAGCAGTGCCATGGGGGGGCCTATAAATATGGCTACACCTGTTTTC.

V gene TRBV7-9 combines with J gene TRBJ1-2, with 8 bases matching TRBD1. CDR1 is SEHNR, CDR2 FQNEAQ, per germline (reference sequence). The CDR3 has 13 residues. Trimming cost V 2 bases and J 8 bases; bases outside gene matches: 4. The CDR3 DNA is TGTGCCAGCAGCTTAACGACAGGGGAGGGCTACACCTTC. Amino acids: CASSLTTGEGYTF. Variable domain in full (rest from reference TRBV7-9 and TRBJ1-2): DTGVSQNPRHKITKRGQNVTFRCDPISEHNRLYWYRQTLGQGPEFLTYFQNEAQLEKSRLLSDRFSAERPKGSFSTLEIQRTEQGDSAMYLCASSLTTGEGYTFGSGTRLTVV.

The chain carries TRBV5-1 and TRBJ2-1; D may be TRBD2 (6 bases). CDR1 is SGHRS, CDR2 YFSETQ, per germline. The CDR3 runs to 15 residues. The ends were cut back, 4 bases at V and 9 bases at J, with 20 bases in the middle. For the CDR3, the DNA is TGCGCCAGCAGCCCTTATAGGTCCGGGGACTTTGAGCAGTTCTTC. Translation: CASSPYRSGDFEQFF.

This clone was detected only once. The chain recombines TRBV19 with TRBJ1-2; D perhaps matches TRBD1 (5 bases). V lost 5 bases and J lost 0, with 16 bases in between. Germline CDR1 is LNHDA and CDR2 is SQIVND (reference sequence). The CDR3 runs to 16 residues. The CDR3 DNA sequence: TGTGCCAGTAGTTTCTCGACAGCCAGAGCTAACTATGGCTACACCTTC. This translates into CASSFSTARANYGYTF.

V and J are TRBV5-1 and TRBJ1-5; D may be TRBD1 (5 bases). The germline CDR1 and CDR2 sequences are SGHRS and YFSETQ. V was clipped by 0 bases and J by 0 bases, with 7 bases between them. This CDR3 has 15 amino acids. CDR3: CASSLGTISNQPQHF. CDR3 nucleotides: TGCGCCAGCAGCTTGGGGACAATTAGCAATCAGCCCCAGCATTTT.

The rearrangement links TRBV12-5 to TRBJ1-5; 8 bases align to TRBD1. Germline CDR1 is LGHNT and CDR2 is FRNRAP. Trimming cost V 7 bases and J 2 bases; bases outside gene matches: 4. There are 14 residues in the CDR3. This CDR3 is CASVLQGGNQPQHF. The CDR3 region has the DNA TGTGCTAGTGTCCTACAGGGGGGCAATCAGCCCCAGCATTTT. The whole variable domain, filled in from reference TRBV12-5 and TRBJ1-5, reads DARVTQTPRHKVTEMGQEVTMRCQPILGHNTVFWYRQTMMQGLELLAYFRNRAPLDDSGMPKDRFSAEMPDATLATLKIQPSEPRDSAVYFCASVLQGGNQPQHFGDGTRLSIL.

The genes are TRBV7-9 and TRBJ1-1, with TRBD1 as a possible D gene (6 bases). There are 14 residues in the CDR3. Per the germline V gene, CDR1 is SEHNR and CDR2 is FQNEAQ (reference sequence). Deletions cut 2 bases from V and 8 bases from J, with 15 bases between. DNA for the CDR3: TGTGCCAGCAGCTTATTTCCCCTAGGACAGGAAGCTTTCTTT. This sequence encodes CASSLFPLGQEAFF.

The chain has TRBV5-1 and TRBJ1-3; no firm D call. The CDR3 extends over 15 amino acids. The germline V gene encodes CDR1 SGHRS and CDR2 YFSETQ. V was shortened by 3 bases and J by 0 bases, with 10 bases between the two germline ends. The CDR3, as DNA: TGCGCCAGCAGCTCTACTCCTCTCTCTGGAAACACCATATATTTT. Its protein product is CASSSTPLSGNTIYF.